One and the same sample provided the 17 T cell receptor beta chains below, sequenced in a study of T cell responses to AZD1222 COVID-19 vaccine. Some clones are missing from TCRdb's copy, which holds only in-frame ones; the method was immunoSEQ multiplex PCR. This repertoire shows 140,000 or so clones, around 92% found once; its top ten account for roughly 12%. This sample comprised peripheral blood, obtained after recovery from COVID-19. These receptors all stem from an adult who had recovered from COVID-19.

This chain connects TRBV7-3 to TRBJ2-1, with D possibly TRBD1 on 6 matching bases. This CDR3 contains 14 residues. Germline-derived CDR1 and CDR2 are SGHTA and FQGTGA. Trimming shortened V by 1 base and J by 5 bases, and 9 bases separated the two germline ends. DNA of the CDR3: TGTGCCAGCAGCTTAATGGACAGTAACAATGAGCAGTTCTTC. This encodes CASSLMDSNNEQFF.

This clone was detected only once. The chain joins TRBV6-5 to TRBJ2-7, with no clear D. The CDR3 totals 15 residues. The germline gives CDR1 MNHEY, CDR2 SVGAGI. Between the trimmed V and J ends, which lost 0 bases and 3 bases, there was a span of 12 bases. CDR3 sequence (DNA): TGTGCCAGCAGTTACTCGATCACAGCCTACTACGAGCAGTACTTC. Translating gives CASSYSITAYYEQYF.

This clone was found once. The CDR3, as DNA: TGTGCCAGCAGCTTGGGCGGGAGGGTAGAAGAGACCCAGTACTTC. Translated, it gives CASSLGGRVEETQYF. The chain has TRBV7-3 and TRBJ2-5; 9 bases match TRBD2. Germline CDR1 is SGHTA and CDR2 is FQGTGA. V was pared by 3 bases and J by 3 bases, with 5 bases of the junction left unmatched. CDR3 length equals 15 residues. Using reference TRBV7-3 and TRBJ2-5 for the parts outside the CDR3, the full variable domain is GAGVSQTPSNKVTEKGKYVELRCDPISGHTALYWYRQSLGQGPEFLIYFQGTGAADDSGLPNDRFFAVRPEGSVSTLKIQRTERGDSAVYLCASSLGGRVEETQYFGPGTRLLVL.

This sequence joins TRBV28 and TRBJ2-3; 10 nucleotides agree with TRBD1. J lost 4 bases, V lost 8 bases, and 9 bases had no gene match. Germline loops: CDR1 MDHEN, CDR2 SYDVKM. CDR3 length: 15 residues. CDR3 sequence: CASLGRDRGADTQYF. Written as DNA, the CDR3 is TGTGCCAGCCTCGGTCGGGACAGGGGCGCAGATACGCAGTATTTT.

The rearrangement uses TRBV7-6 and TRBJ1-5; D is unresolved. The CDR3 loop spans 14 amino acids. The germline CDR1 and CDR2 sequences are SGHVS and FNYEAQ. Trimming cost V 0 bases and J 6 bases, with 9 bases left between them. CDR3 in amino acids: CASSLAGVSQPQHF. The CDR3 coding sequence is TGTGCCAGCAGCTTAGCCGGGGTGTCTCAGCCCCAGCATTTT.

This clone was observed once. This sequence joins TRBV18 and TRBJ1-4; D is unclear. V was cut by 3 bases and J by 7 bases, with 18 bases left in between. The CDR3 length is 16 residues. Germline V gene data show CDR1 as KGHSH and CDR2 as LQKENI. CDR3 sequence (DNA): TGTGCCAGCTCACCCACAGAAATCAGGAGTGGTGAAAAACTGTTTTTT. Amino acid sequence: CASSPTEIRSGEKLFF.

The V call is TRBV3-1 (or the pseudogene TRBV3-2), the J call TRBJ2-1, with a weak D call TRBD1 (5 bases). The V end was cut by 1 base, the J end by 2 bases, with 6 bases between. Germline V gene lookup returns CDR1 LGHDT and CDR2 YNNKEL (reference sequence). This CDR3 comprises 14 residues. The CDR3 reads CASSQVGPYNEQFF. The DNA of the CDR3 is TGTGCCAGCAGCCAAGTGGGGCCCTACAATGAGCAGTTCTTC.

This clone is a singleton in its sample. CDR3 amino acids: CASSHTGVWDNYGYTF. Written as DNA, the CDR3 is TGTGCCAGCAGCCACACAGGGGTGTGGGATAACTATGGCTACACCTTC. The V and J genes are TRBV3-1 (or the pseudogene TRBV3-2) and TRBJ1-2; 7 nucleotides align to TRBD1. V shed 3 bases, J shed 1 base, and the junction held 8 bases outside the gene matches. Germline CDR1 and CDR2: LGHDT and YNNKEL (reference sequence). CDR3 length: 16 residues.

V usage is TRBV30 and J usage is TRBJ1-5; D gene ambiguous. Germline loops: CDR1 GTSNPN, CDR2 SVGIG (reference sequence). CDR3 size: 12 residues. Trimming stripped 0 bases from V and 9 bases from J, with 9 bases between. CDR3 loop: CAWSVNARPQHF. CDR3 nucleotides: TGTGCCTGGAGTGTGAACGCTCGGCCCCAGCATTTT.

V gene TRBV27 combines with J gene TRBJ1-1; D is uncertain. V was shortened by 5 bases and J by 3 bases, with 13 bases between the two germline ends. This CDR3 comprises 14 residues. Germline CDR1 is MNHEY and CDR2 is SMNVEV (reference sequence). In DNA, the CDR3 is TGTGCCAGCAGTCCTCCTCACAGATACACTGAAGCTTTCTTT. Translation gives CASSPPHRYTEAFF.

V gene TRBV18 combines with J gene TRBJ2-5, with 10 bases lining up with TRBD2. V lost 2 bases, J lost 5 bases, and 8 bases stayed unmatched. The CDR3 is made up of 16 amino acids. From germline, CDR1 is KGHSH and CDR2 LQKENI. The CDR3 loop reads CASSPETSGMYETQYF. The CDR3 coding sequence is TGTGCCAGCTCACCAGAAACTAGCGGGATGTATGAGACCCAGTACTTC.

The rearrangement links TRBV3-1 (or the pseudogene TRBV3-2) to TRBJ1-1, with D unclear. Trimming cost V 1 base and J 5 bases, with 17 bases left between them. The germline CDR1 and CDR2 sequences are LGHDT and YNNKEL (reference sequence). The CDR3 spans 16 residues. Written as DNA, the CDR3 is TGTGCCAGCAGCCAAGGAAGTGCGGGAGTAAGGACTGAAGCTTTCTTT. Translating gives CASSQGSAGVRTEAFF.

This clone was seen a single time. This sequence joins TRBV29-1 and TRBJ1-2; a possible D gene is TRBD1 (5 bases). Trimming pared 4 bases from V and 2 bases from J, leaving 17 bases between. From germline, CDR1 is SQVTM and CDR2 ANQGSEA. The CDR3 is made up of 15 amino acids. DNA for the CDR3: TGCAGCGTTGGGGGGGGAAAAACGAAAAACTATGGCTACACCTTC. Its protein product is CSVGGGKTKNYGYTF.

V is TRBV11-2 and J is TRBJ2-1; D possibly corresponds to TRBD2 (7 bases). This CDR3 has 15 amino acids. The germline gives CDR1 SGHAT, CDR2 FQNNGV. The germline V and J ends were trimmed by 6 bases and 10 bases, with 22 bases remaining between them. CDR3 in DNA: TGTGCCAGCAGATCTGGGGGCGGGAGATTAGGGGAGCAGTTCTTC. It is translated as CASRSGGGRLGEQFF.

J is TRBJ1-4 and V is TRBV3-1 (or the pseudogene TRBV3-2); a possible D gene is TRBD1 (5 bases). Deletions cut 1 base from V and 15 bases from J, with 18 bases between. The germline V gene has CDR1 LGHDT and CDR2 YNNKEL (reference sequence). The CDR3 has 14 amino acids. The CDR3: CASSQGGPGRRVFF. The DNA of the CDR3 is TGTGCCAGCAGCCAAGGGGGCCCGGGGCGACGGGTGTTTTTT.

V and J are TRBV6-2 or TRBV6-3 and TRBJ2-7; D not certain. Looked up from germline, CDR1 is MNHEY and CDR2 is SVGEGT. This CDR3 region has 14 residues. V dropped 3 bases and J dropped 0 bases, with 9 bases sitting between them. CDR3 sequence reads: CASSYGGYSYEQYF. DNA for the CDR3: TGTGCCAGCAGTTATGGTGGCTACTCCTACGAGCAGTACTTC.

The V and J genes are TRBV2 and TRBJ2-7; D gene ambiguous. The CDR3 consists of 15 residues. V lost 4 bases, J lost 4 bases, and 17 bases lay in between. Germline V gives CDR1 SNHLY, CDR2 FYNNEI. The CDR3 loop reads CASSVIEDRKYEQYF. CDR3 bases: TGTGCCAGCAGTGTAATAGAAGATCGGAAATACGAGCAGTACTTC.